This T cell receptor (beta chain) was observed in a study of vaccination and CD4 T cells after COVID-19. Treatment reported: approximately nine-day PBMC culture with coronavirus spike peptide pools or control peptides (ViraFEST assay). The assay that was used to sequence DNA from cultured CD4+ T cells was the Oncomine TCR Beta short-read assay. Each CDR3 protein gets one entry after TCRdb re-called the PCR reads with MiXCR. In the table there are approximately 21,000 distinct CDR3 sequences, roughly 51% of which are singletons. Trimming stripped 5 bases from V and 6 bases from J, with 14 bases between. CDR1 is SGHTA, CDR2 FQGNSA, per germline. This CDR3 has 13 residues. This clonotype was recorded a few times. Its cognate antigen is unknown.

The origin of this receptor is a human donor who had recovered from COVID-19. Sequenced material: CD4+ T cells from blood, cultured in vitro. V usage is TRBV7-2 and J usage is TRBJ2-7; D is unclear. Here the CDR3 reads CASSRWVSGEQYF. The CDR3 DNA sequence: TGTGCCAGCAGCCGTTGGGTCTCCGGCGAGCAGTACTTC.